The 13 T cell receptor beta chains in this list originate from one sample, sequenced in a study of blood T cell repertoires in COVID-19. Data came from immunoSEQ multiplex PCR; TCRdb stores just in-frame clones and leaves some out. The table records around 220,000 clones, less than 85% of them present only once. Sequencing was done on a sample of peripheral blood. These TCRs come from a woman older than 75 with COVID-19, enrolled during active disease.

The rearrangement links TRBV28 to TRBJ2-5, with D possibly TRBD1 on 5 matching bases. V was shortened by 5 bases and J by 2 bases, with 15 bases between the two germline ends. The CDR3 sequence is 15 residues long. The germline V gene encodes CDR1 MDHEN and CDR2 SYDVKM. CDR3 nucleotide sequence: TGTGCCAGCAGTGGGGCGGCACTTTCTCAAGAGACCCAGTACTTC. Protein sequence: CASSGAALSQETQYF.

In nucleotides, the CDR3 is TGTGCCAGCAGCCAGTCGGACAGGTTCCCCTCTGGGGCCAACGTCCTGACTTTC. Translated, it gives CASSQSDRFPSGANVLTF. The chain is built from TRBV3-1 (or the pseudogene TRBV3-2) and TRBJ2-6; 7 nucleotides agree with TRBD1. With V trimmed by 3 bases and J by 0 bases, 8 bases remained unmatched. The CDR3 extends over 18 amino acids. Germline CDR1 LGHDT, CDR2 YNNKEL (reference sequence).

This sequence joins TRBV6-5 and TRBJ1-3; TRBD1 is a possible D gene (6 bases). The germline V gene has CDR1 MNHEY and CDR2 SVGAGI. Trimming took off 4 bases at V and 5 bases at J, with 9 bases between the two ends. This CDR3 is 13 amino acids long. DNA for the CDR3: TGTGCCAGCAGTTCTGGACAGCGAAACACCATATATTTT. It specifies CASSSGQRNTIYF.

This sequence joins TRBV5-1 and TRBJ1-4; 9 bases fit TRBD1. CDR1 is SGHRS, CDR2 YFSETQ, per germline. V trimming: 4 bases; J trimming: 6 bases; junction bases outside the gene matches: 7. This CDR3 has 15 amino acids. The CDR3 here is CASSTTQGADEKLFF. The CDR3 coding sequence is TGCGCCAGCAGCACGACACAGGGGGCGGATGAAAAACTGTTTTTT.

This clone has only one observation. J is TRBJ2-4 and V is TRBV18, with 7 bases identical to TRBD2. In germline, CDR1 is KGHSH, CDR2 LQKENI. This CDR3 is 14 amino acids long. V lost 6 bases and J lost 3; bases outside the gene matches: 5. The CDR3 DNA sequence: TGTGCCAGCTCGCCCTCGGGGGGCAAAAACATTCAGTACTTC. Protein sequence: CASSPSGGKNIQYF.

V usage is TRBV19 and J usage is TRBJ1-2; D is perhaps TRBD1 (5 bases). This CDR3 has 13 residues. Trimming cost V 3 bases and J 3 bases, with 8 bases left between them. Per germline, CDR1 LNHDA and CDR2 SQIVND (reference sequence). CDR3 nucleotide sequence: TGTGCCAGTAGTATGGGGGGTTACTATGGCTACACCTTC. Translating it yields CASSMGGYYGYTF.

This clone occurred once. V usage is TRBV9 and J usage is TRBJ2-5, with 7 bases identical to TRBD2. Per the germline V gene, CDR1 is SGDLS and CDR2 is YYNGEE. This CDR3 contains 16 residues. V was pared by 3 bases and J by 5 bases, with 13 bases of the junction left unmatched. The CDR3: CASSARGGSPSETQYF. DNA for the CDR3: TGTGCCAGCAGCGCCCGAGGCGGGAGTCCTTCTGAGACCCAGTACTTC.

V gene TRBV4-1 combines with J gene TRBJ1-2; 8 bases are shared with TRBD1. The CDR3 runs 17 residues. Germline V gene sequence: CDR1 MGHRA, CDR2 YSYEKL. V was clipped by 0 bases and J by 0 bases; unmatched bases: 6. The CDR3 here is CASSQDVGQAANYGYTF. CDR3 DNA sequence: TGCGCCAGCAGCCAAGACGTGGGACAGGCAGCTAACTATGGCTACACCTTC.

The V call is TRBV2, the J call TRBJ2-1; TRBD2 agrees at 13 bases. V was clipped by 9 bases and J by 8 bases; unmatched bases: 7. This CDR3 is 14 amino acids long. Germline V gene data show CDR1 as SNHLY and CDR2 as FYNNEI. The CDR3 DNA reads as TGTGCCAGGAGACTAGGACTAGCGGGAGATGAGCAGTTCTTC. Translation: CARRLGLAGDEQFF. The variable domain in full, with the rest retrieved from reference TRBV2 and TRBJ2-1, is EPEVTQTPSHQVTQMGQEVILRCVPISNHLYFYWYRQILGQKVEFLVSFYNNEISEKSEIFDDQFSVERPDGSNFTLKIRSTKLEDSAMYFCARRLGLAGDEQFFGPGTRLTVL.

V gene TRBV5-4 combines with J gene TRBJ2-2, with 11 bases aligning to TRBD2. The ends lost 2 bases at V and 4 bases at J; junction bases unmatched: 4. Germline values: CDR1 SGHNT, CDR2 YYREEE (reference sequence). The CDR3 has 16 amino acids. The CDR3 here is CASSLGGTSGTGELFF. The CDR3 region has the DNA TGTGCCAGCAGCTTAGGTGGGACTAGCGGCACCGGGGAGCTGTTTTTT.

This chain links TRBV7-8 with TRBJ2-2; unclear D gene. CDR1 and CDR2 from the germline V gene are SGHVS and FQNEAQ. The CDR3 covers 11 residues. Trimming took off 5 bases at V and 5 bases at J, with 3 bases between the two ends. The CDR3 DNA is TGTGCCAGCAGCCCAACCGGGGAGCTGTTTTTT. The encoded protein is CASSPTGELFF.

This sequence joins TRBV10-3 and TRBJ1-5; TRBD1 is a possible D gene (5 bases). The CDR3 length is 14 residues. V gave up 2 bases and J gave up 0 bases, with 5 bases separating them. Germline-derived CDR1 and CDR2 are ENHRY and SYGVKD. CDR3 in DNA: TGTGCCATCAGTGAGCAGGGTAGCAATCAGCCCCAGCATTTT. It yields the protein CAISEQGSNQPQHF.

This clone turned up a few times. CDR3 sequence reads: CASSPGTENEKLFF. DNA for the CDR3: TGCGCCAGCAGCCCGGGGACAGAGAATGAAAAACTGTTTTTT. The J gene is TRBJ1-4, the V gene TRBV5-1; TRBD1 aligns across 7 bases. Germline loops: CDR1 SGHRS, CDR2 YFSETQ. CDR3 length: 14 residues. Losses at the gene ends were 4 bases for V and 5 bases for J; bases not matched to a gene: 5.